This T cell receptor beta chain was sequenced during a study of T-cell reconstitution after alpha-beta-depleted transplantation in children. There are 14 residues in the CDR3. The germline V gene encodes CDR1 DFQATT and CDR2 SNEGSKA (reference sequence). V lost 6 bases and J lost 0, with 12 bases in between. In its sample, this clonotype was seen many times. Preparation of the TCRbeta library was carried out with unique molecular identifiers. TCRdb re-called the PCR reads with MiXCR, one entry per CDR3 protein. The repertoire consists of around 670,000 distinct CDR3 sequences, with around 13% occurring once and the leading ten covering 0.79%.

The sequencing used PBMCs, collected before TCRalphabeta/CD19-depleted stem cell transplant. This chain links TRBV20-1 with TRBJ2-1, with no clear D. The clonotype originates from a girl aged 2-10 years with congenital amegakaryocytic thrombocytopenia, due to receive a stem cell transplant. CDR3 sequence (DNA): TGCAGTGCCAGAAACGTAAGCTCCTACAATGAGCAGTTCTTC. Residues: CSARNVSSYNEQFF.